Included here is one TCR beta chain sequence, with context. V lost 1 base and J lost 11; bases outside the gene matches: 6. The CDR3 sequence is 14 residues long. CDR1 and CDR2 (germline): SGHRS, YFSETQ. The sample is drawn from a study of blood T cell repertoires in COVID-19. Study-wide context: Samples of COVID-19 (acute and convalescent) were obtained from the United States, Italy and Spain.

Per the study methods: Estimates of nucleated cell counts were drawn from the amplification of reference gene primers. Libraries were prepared by immunoSEQ multiplex PCR; TCRdb keeps only in-frame clonotypes and omits some of them. V, J and clone size were drawn from that table, and D and trimming were deduced from the DNA. The table has 90,000 or so clones, approximately 88% seen once. This sequence joins TRBV5-1 and TRBJ1-1; 12 nucleotides line up with TRBD1. This clonotype was obtained from a woman in her 70s with acute or convalescent COVID-19. Sequences were obtained from peripheral blood. CDR3 residues: CASSLSGQGAGAFF. CDR3 DNA sequence: TGCGCCAGCAGCTTGTCGGGACAGGGGGCAGGTGCTTTCTTT.